The entry below describes one T cell receptor beta chain. Its matching antigen is unknown. This sample stems from a study of Tregs in tolerant kidney transplant recipients. Study-wide results and caveats: Tolerant patients' donor-specific Tregs expanded beyond overall Tregs, suggesting antigen-driven growth. Activated donor B cell expansion appeared to reveal the most relevant donor-specific TCRbeta repertoire.

Related graft donors supplied nonmyeloablative bone marrow transplants, and mixed chimerism was transient. Thawed PBMCs were FACS-sorted into unstimulated CD4+CD25+CD127- regulatory T cells, CD4+CD25- non-regulatory cells, CD4 and CD8 cells. Assay used: immunoSEQ multiplex PCR; TCRdb lists only in-frame clones, some missing. This sample has 65,000 or so clones, with approximately 89% found just once. The CDR3 covers 14 residues. Per the germline V gene, CDR1 is SGDLS and CDR2 is YYNGEE. Trimming removed 1 base from V and 8 bases from J; junction bases left unmatched: 5. The chain employs TRBV9 and TRBJ2-1, with TRBD2 matching over 8 bases. This specimen was CD4+ T cells from blood (PBMCs), taken 6 months after the transplant. The receptor's source is a human patient who received a combined kidney and bone marrow transplant. Part of the T cells may come from the graft donor. This CDR3 reads CASSVKREFDEQFF. The CDR3 nucleotides are TGTGCCAGCAGCGTAAAGCGGGAGTTCGATGAGCAGTTCTTC.